This T cell receptor beta chain was recovered during a study of CXCR3-negative and CXCR3-positive naive CD8 T cells. Notes on the study in general: CXCR3-positive naive cells had more hydrophobic TRB CDR3s than CXCR3-negative naive cells.

As regards this clonotype: Its antigen is not known.

Via 5' RACE with UMI labels, TRB cDNA libraries were prepared. Using the 5' RACE reads, TCRdb records one entry per CDR3 protein without DNA. The sample holds around 81,000 distinct CDR3 sequences. This CDR3 comprises 15 residues. CDR1 is SNHLY and CDR2 is FYNNEI in the germline V gene. The chain employs TRBV2 and TRBJ2-2; without DNA, the TCRdb call of TRBD1 cannot be checked. The sequenced sample consisted of naive CXCR3- CD8+ T cells from blood. This sample's subset: CD45RO-CCR7+CD27+CD95- naive CD8+ T cells lacking CXCR3 (TNR3-). This receptor was obtained from a human donor in good health. Some clones in this sample may be carry-over from other donors' samples. This CDR3 reads CASSVPRGVTGELFF. Variable domain in full (rest from reference TRBV2 and TRBJ2-2): EPEVTQTPSHQVTQMGQEVILRCVPISNHLYFYWYRQILGQKVEFLVSFYNNEISEKSEIFDDQFSVERPDGSNFTLKIRSTKLEDSAMYFCASSVPRGVTGELFFGEGSRLTVL.